The rows below give T cell receptor beta chains drawn from one sample of a study of regulatory T cells in long-lasting Graves disease. TCRdb independently ran MiXCR on the multiplex PCR reads; one entry per CDR3 protein. The sample lists roughly 380,000 distinct CDR3 sequences; roughly a sixth were seen once. Sequenced material: peripheral blood mononuclear cells (PBMCs), taken at new diagnosis, from a patient treated with antithyroid drugs. These receptors were obtained from a female donor with Graves disease. The CDR3 runs from the conserved cysteine through the conserved F or W. Fields, in order: CDR3 length, J gene, D gene, clone size, V gene, CDR3 protein, CDR3 DNA. D genes are given only for firm matches. Rows give clone size only sometimes, using once, few, many, or a class for an expanded clone.

len: 17; j_gene: TRBJ1-1; d_gene: NA; abundance: many; v_gene: TRBV6-1; CDR3aa: CASFPTPPGTSDTEAFF; CDR3nt: TGTGCCAGCTTCCCGACTCCACCGGGGACATCTGACACTGAAGCTTTCTTT
len: 16; j_gene: TRBJ1-5; d_gene: NA; abundance: many; v_gene: TRBV12-3/TRBV12-4; CDR3aa: CASSLGGKGVNQPQHF; CDR3nt: TGTGCCAGCAGTTTAGGGGGGAAGGGAGTCAATCAGCCCCAGCATTTT
len: 14; j_gene: TRBJ1-1; d_gene: NA; abundance: few; v_gene: TRBV18; CDR3aa: CASSQGAANTEAFF; CDR3nt: TGTGCCAGCTCCCAAGGGGCGGCGAACACTGAAGCTTTCTTT
len: 16; j_gene: TRBJ2-6; d_gene: NA; abundance: many; v_gene: TRBV4-1; CDR3aa: CASSQAGSRVGNVLTF; CDR3nt: TGCGCCAGCAGCCAAGCGGGGTCAAGGGTAGGAAACGTCCTGACTTTC
len: 16; j_gene: TRBJ2-5; d_gene: TRBD2; abundance: NA; v_gene: TRBV3-1; CDR3aa: CASGLTSGRALETQYF; CDR3nt: TGTGCCAGCGGTCTAACTAGCGGGAGGGCCCTAGAGACCCAGTACTTC
len: 14; j_gene: TRBJ2-5; d_gene: NA; abundance: few; v_gene: TRBV24-1; CDR3aa: CATSDGGAQETQYF; CDR3nt: TGTGCCACCAGTGATGGCGGGGCGCAAGAGACCCAGTACTTC
len: 18; j_gene: TRBJ2-2; d_gene: NA; abundance: NA; v_gene: TRBV28; CDR3aa: CASSPGVRDSNPTGELFF; CDR3nt: TGTGCCAGCTCACCGGGGGTGCGGGACAGCAATCCCACCGGGGAGCTGTTTTTT
len: 13; j_gene: TRBJ2-7; d_gene: TRBD1; abundance: many; v_gene: TRBV28; CDR3aa: CASSLAGGYEQYF; CDR3nt: TGTGCCAGCAGCCTAGCAGGGGGCTACGAGCAGTACTTC
len: 17; j_gene: TRBJ2-3; d_gene: TRBD1; abundance: many; v_gene: TRBV7-9; CDR3aa: CASSLEGQGPWTDTQYF; CDR3nt: TGTGCCAGCAGCTTAGAAGGACAGGGGCCTTGGACAGATACGCAGTATTTT
len: 16; j_gene: TRBJ2-3; d_gene: NA; abundance: NA; v_gene: TRBV6-5; CDR3aa: CASSYSVGVVTDTQCF; CDR3nt: TGTGCCAGCAGTTATTCAGTGGGAGTAGTGACAGATACGCAGTGTTTT
len: 20; j_gene: TRBJ2-2; d_gene: TRBD2; abundance: few; v_gene: TRBV9; CDR3aa: CASSVATVGTSGRNTGELFF; CDR3nt: TGTGCCAGCAGCGTAGCTACTGTAGGGACTAGCGGGCGGAACACCGGGGAGCTGTTTTTT
len: 12; j_gene: TRBJ2-1; d_gene: TRBD2; abundance: many; v_gene: TRBV20-1; CDR3aa: CSATGTSAEQFF; CDR3nt: TGCAGTGCTACGGGGACTAGCGCCGAGCAGTTCTTC
len: 18; j_gene: TRBJ2-2; d_gene: NA; abundance: few; v_gene: TRBV9; CDR3aa: CASSVKEGRLPSTGELFF; CDR3nt: TGTGCCAGCAGCGTTAAGGAAGGAAGACTCCCCAGCACCGGGGAGCTGTTTTTT
len: 15; j_gene: TRBJ1-1; d_gene: TRBD1; abundance: many; v_gene: TRBV11-2; CDR3aa: CASSDARGLGTEAFF; CDR3nt: TGTGCCAGCAGCGATGCCAGGGGGTTGGGAACTGAAGCTTTCTTT
len: 18; j_gene: TRBJ2-1; d_gene: NA; abundance: many; v_gene: TRBV20-1; CDR3aa: CSARDLKEGIRSYNEQFF; CDR3nt: TGCAGTGCTAGAGATCTCAAGGAGGGCATCCGCTCCTACAATGAGCAGTTCTTC
len: 15; j_gene: TRBJ2-7; d_gene: TRBD1; abundance: NA; v_gene: TRBV12-3/TRBV12-4; CDR3aa: CASSTGTVSSYEQYF; CDR3nt: TGTGCCAGCAGCACAGGGACAGTGAGCTCCTACGAGCAGTACTTC
len: 14; j_gene: TRBJ2-7; d_gene: NA; abundance: many; v_gene: TRBV4-1; CDR3aa: CASSPLGRTYEQYF; CDR3nt: TGCGCCAGCAGCCCCCTAGGGAGGACCTACGAGCAGTACTTC
len: 17; j_gene: TRBJ1-1; d_gene: TRBD1; abundance: many; v_gene: TRBV10-3; CDR3aa: CAISEYRGEPMNTEAFF; CDR3nt: TGTGCCATCAGTGAGTACAGGGGGGAACCTATGAACACTGAAGCTTTCTTT
len: 14; j_gene: TRBJ2-2; d_gene: TRBD1; abundance: few; v_gene: TRBV19; CDR3aa: CASTQGAWSGELFF; CDR3nt: TGTGCCAGTACACAGGGGGCATGGTCCGGGGAGCTGTTTTTT
len: 18; j_gene: TRBJ2-6; d_gene: TRBD1; abundance: few; v_gene: TRBV25-1; CDR3aa: CASLGTGTVRSGANVLTF; CDR3nt: TGTGCCAGCCTGGGGACCGGGACAGTCCGCTCTGGGGCCAACGTCCTGACTTTC
len: 13; j_gene: TRBJ2-7; d_gene: NA; abundance: many; v_gene: TRBV7-2; CDR3aa: CASSLALGYEQYF; CDR3nt: TGTGCCAGCAGCTTAGCTTTGGGCTACGAGCAGTACTTC
len: 12; j_gene: TRBJ2-2; d_gene: NA; abundance: few; v_gene: TRBV29-1; CDR3aa: CSVVARGGELFF; CDR3nt: TGCAGCGTCGTTGCGAGAGGCGGGGAGCTGTTTTTT
len: 15; j_gene: TRBJ2-1; d_gene: NA; abundance: few; v_gene: TRBV29-1; CDR3aa: CSAVVPPGSYNEQFF; CDR3nt: TGCAGCGCCGTGGTTCCCCCTGGGTCCTACAATGAGCAGTTCTTC
len: 13; j_gene: TRBJ1-1; d_gene: NA; abundance: NA; v_gene: TRBV20-1; CDR3aa: CGARDGRNTEAFF; CDR3nt: TGCGGTGCTAGAGATGGTAGGAACACTGAAGCTTTCTTT
len: 16; j_gene: TRBJ1-5; d_gene: TRBD1; abundance: many; v_gene: TRBV28; CDR3aa: CASSAGTGVFNQPQHF; CDR3nt: TGTGCCAGCAGTGCCGGGACAGGCGTCTTCAATCAGCCCCAGCATTTT